The 29 T cell receptor beta chains presented below share a single source sample, sequenced in a study of blood T cells in healthy people across ages. Alongside a J-beta primer mix, a sample-barcoded 5' primer served in a second PCR lasting about 7 to 11 cycles. Using its own MiXCR run on the 5' RACE reads, TCRdb lists one record per CDR3 protein. This sample yields some 1.4 million distinct CDR3 sequences, of which roughly 40% are seen a single time; approximately 7.9% belongs to the top ten. Material: blood. Receptors originate from a young woman in good health.

Remarks on this clonotype: A much larger clone differs by one base, so this may be a read error. In nucleotides, the CDR3 is TGTGCCATCAGTGAGTCTGGGACCAGGACTAGCTCCGACGAGCAGTACTTC. Translating gives CAISESGTRTSSDEQYF. V gene TRBV10-3 combines with J gene TRBJ2-7; 8 nucleotides agree with TRBD2. Germline values: CDR1 ENHRY, CDR2 SYGVKD. The CDR3 is 17 residues long.

The CDR3 protein is CASRQGQGGYNEQFF. DNA for the CDR3: TGTGCCAGCAGACAGGGACAGGGAGGCTACAATGAGCAGTTCTTC. The chain uses TRBV3-1 and TRBJ2-1; TRBD1 aligns across 9 bases. Germline V lookup: CDR1 LGHDT, CDR2 YNNKEL (reference sequence). Unmatched junction bases numbered 6, after V lost 6 bases and J lost 3 bases. CDR3 length equals 15 residues.

This clonotype was counted only a few times. This rearrangement joins TRBV4-1 to TRBJ2-1, with 7 bases identical to TRBD1. This CDR3 spans 16 amino acids. Germline CDR1 MGHRA, CDR2 YSYEKL. V lost 7 bases and J lost 2; bases outside the gene matches: 11. CDR3 DNA sequence: TGCGCCAGCACCCCCATTACAGGGGAGACCTACAATGAGCAGTTCTTC. Translated: CASTPITGETYNEQFF.

This chain joins TRBV20-1 and TRBJ1-5; D is undetermined. CDR1 DFQATT and CDR2 SNEGSKA come from the germline V gene (reference sequence). The CDR3 is 15 amino acids. Trimming took 3 bases from V and 7 from J, leaving 19 bases between them. The CDR3 here is CSASTGPFGGQPQHF. The CDR3 DNA sequence: TGCAGTGCTAGCACCGGGCCCTTTGGTGGACAGCCCCAGCATTTT.

This clonotype has a count of ten or more. The CDR3 loop reads CSARDYSTSGGYNEQFF. CDR3 in DNA: TGCAGTGCTAGAGATTACTCGACTAGCGGGGGATACAATGAGCAGTTCTTC. The chain recombines TRBV20-1 with TRBJ2-1; 12 nucleotides agree with TRBD2. The length of the CDR3 is 17 residues. Looked up from germline, CDR1 is DFQATT and CDR2 is SNEGSKA (reference sequence). Trimming removed 0 bases from V and 4 bases from J; junction bases left unmatched: 7.

This clonotype has more than one count but fewer than ten. The gene calls are TRBV20-1 and TRBJ1-5; 7 nucleotides match TRBD1. V shed 4 bases and J 2 bases; nucleotides not matched to a gene: 8. Germline CDR1 is DFQATT and CDR2 is SNEGSKA (reference sequence). The CDR3 contains 15 residues. The CDR3 DNA follows: TGCAGTGCTACCTCGACAGGGAAGCGCAATCAGCCCCAGCATTTT. The encoded protein is CSATSTGKRNQPQHF.

V is TRBV5-1 and J is TRBJ1-3, with D uncertain. Germline V lookup: CDR1 SGHRS, CDR2 YFSETQ. The length of the CDR3 is 14 residues. V lost 6 bases and J 1 base, leaving 11 bases between the germline ends. The CDR3 loop reads CASNSRTSGNTIYF. For the CDR3, the DNA is TGCGCCAGCAACTCAAGGACGTCTGGAAACACCATATATTTT.

On this clonotype: A much larger clone lies one base from this, so it may be a read error. The J gene is TRBJ2-1, the V gene TRBV13, with unresolved D. The V and J ends lost 1 base and 6 bases respectively, with 13 bases between them. The germline gives CDR1 PRHDT, CDR2 FYEKMQ (reference sequence). The CDR3 extends over 15 amino acids. CDR3 residues: CASSLDRPPPNEQFF. DNA for the CDR3: TGTGCCAGCAGCTTAGACAGACCTCCTCCCAATGAGCAGTTCTTC.

This clonotype was observed at least ten times. The chain joins TRBV20-1 to TRBJ1-1, with 8 bases matching TRBD1. With V trimmed by 0 bases and J by 1 base, 1 base remained unmatched. Germline V gene data show CDR1 as DFQATT and CDR2 as SNEGSKA (reference sequence). This CDR3 is built from 14 residues. Here the CDR3 DNA reads TGCAGTGCTAGAGAGGGACAGGCGAACACTGAAGCTTTCTTT. Protein product: CSAREGQANTEAFF.

The chain is built from TRBV20-1 and TRBJ2-1, with 8 bases aligning to TRBD2. The CDR3 is made up of 15 amino acids. After removal of 5 bases from V and 6 bases from J, the junction contained 12 bases not matched to a gene. In germline, CDR1 is DFQATT, CDR2 SNEGSKA (reference sequence). CDR3 protein: CSAPARSLAGNEQFF. DNA of the CDR3: TGCAGTGCTCCCGCTAGGAGTCTAGCGGGCAATGAGCAGTTCTTC.

This clonotype was detected a few times. This sequence joins TRBV6-1 and TRBJ1-1, with D unresolved. In germline, CDR1 is MNHNS, CDR2 SASEGT. The CDR3 is made up of 15 amino acids. V was cut by 5 bases and J by 0 bases, with 13 bases left in between. CDR3 in DNA: TGTGCCAGCAGTCCAAAGGGTATTTTGAACACTGAAGCTTTCTTT. As protein: CASSPKGILNTEAFF.

The chain has TRBV5-4 and TRBJ2-5, with D hard to call. The V gene's germline CDR1 is SGHNT and CDR2 YYREEE (reference sequence). V lost 6 bases and J lost 1, with 19 bases in between. The CDR3 has 16 residues. CDR3 sequence: CASTLGRTAGQETQYF. In DNA, the CDR3 is TGTGCCAGCACCCTGGGTCGTACCGCCGGCCAAGAGACCCAGTACTTC.

This chain connects TRBV7-3 to TRBJ2-1, with D perhaps matching TRBD1 (5 bases). CDR1 is SGHTA, CDR2 FQGTGA, per germline. This CDR3 comprises 13 residues. The germline V and J ends were trimmed by 2 bases and 6 bases, with 8 bases remaining between them. The CDR3 nucleotides read TGTGCCAGCAGCTTAGAGCAGGGCAATGAGCAGTTCTTC. It encodes CASSLEQGNEQFF.

The J gene is TRBJ2-7, the V gene TRBV27, with 10 bases that match TRBD2. Trimming removed 6 bases from V and 7 bases from J; junction bases left unmatched: 12. Germline V CDR1 and CDR2: MNHEY, SMNVEV (reference sequence). The CDR3 contains 15 residues. The CDR3 DNA follows: TGTGCCAGCAGGCTAGCGGGAGAGCCCTGCAATGAGCAGTACTTC. This sequence encodes CASRLAGEPCNEQYF.

This clonotype has more than one count but fewer than ten. The chain joins TRBV4-1 to TRBJ2-7; 11 positions agree with TRBD2. This CDR3 comprises 18 residues. J lost 0 bases, V lost 2 bases, and 9 bases had no gene match. Germline V gene sequence: CDR1 MGHRA, CDR2 YSYEKL. The DNA of the CDR3 is TGCGCCAGCAGCCAAAGGCTAGCGGGGGGCCCGGGCTCCTACGAGCAGTACTTC. Its protein product is CASSQRLAGGPGSYEQYF.

The rearrangement links TRBV5-1 to TRBJ2-2; TRBD2 agrees at 8 bases. Germline-derived CDR1 and CDR2 are SGHRS and YFSETQ. This CDR3 is built from 16 residues. J gave up 3 bases and V 4 bases, and 8 bases lay outside the gene matches. In nucleotides, the CDR3 is TGCGCCAGCAGCCCCCAGTCGCGGGGGGACACCGGGGAGCTGTTTTTT. Protein product: CASSPQSRGDTGELFF. The whole variable domain, filled in from reference TRBV5-1 and TRBJ2-2, reads KAGVTQTPRYLIKTRGQQVTLSCSPISGHRSVSWYQQTPGQGLQFLFEYFSETQRNKGNFPGRFSGRQFSNSRSEMNVSTLELGDSALYLCASSPQSRGDTGELFFGEGSRLTVL.

The rearrangement joins TRBV12-3 or TRBV12-4 to TRBJ2-1; D is undetermined. Trimming shortened V by 5 bases and J by 6 bases, and 14 bases separated the two germline ends. The CDR3 consists of 14 residues. The CDR3: CASSRRTVGNEQFF. The CDR3 coding sequence is TGTGCCAGCAGTAGACGGACGGTGGGCAATGAGCAGTTCTTC.

This chain joins TRBV2 and TRBJ2-2, with 9 bases fitting TRBD2. This CDR3 comprises 15 residues. V lost 2 bases, J lost 5 bases, and 3 bases stayed unmatched. The germline V gene has CDR1 SNHLY and CDR2 FYNNEI. The CDR3 sequence: CASSELAGRTGELFF. The CDR3 bases are TGTGCCAGCAGTGAACTAGCGGGACGTACCGGGGAGCTGTTTTTT.

This clonotype occurred a few times. The J gene is TRBJ2-7, the V gene TRBV5-1; no clear D gene. The J call is doubtful: the DNA matches TRBJ2-4 better. This CDR3 spans 14 amino acids. Germline V lookup: CDR1 SGHRS, CDR2 YFSETQ. The CDR3: CASSRGPLWDIQYF. The DNA for the CDR3 is TGCGCCAGCAGCCGAGGACCGCTTTGGGACATTCAGTACTTC.

The V call is TRBV27, the J call TRBJ2-2; D perhaps matches TRBD2 (6 bases). CDR1 is MNHEY, CDR2 SMNVEV, per germline (reference sequence). V gave up 5 bases and J gave up 8 bases, with 12 bases separating them. The CDR3 sequence is 13 residues long. As DNA, the CDR3 is TGTGCCAGCAGTATCTCCGGAGGGGGGGAGCTGTTTTTT. The encoded protein is CASSISGGGELFF.

Of note for this clonotype: The junction does not match germline at one end; this may be a read error. This chain joins TRBV2 and TRBJ2-4; a possible D gene is TRBD1 (5 bases). Germline values: CDR1 SNHLY, CDR2 FYNNEI. The CDR3 sequence is 11 residues long. CDR3 sequence reads: CAGSEVGVTYF. The CDR3 nucleotides read TGTGCCGGCAGTGAAGTAGGGGTTACGTACTTC.

CDR3 region: CATSRDGGAFF. CDR3 bases: TGTGCCACCAGCAGAGATGGGGGAGCTTTCTTT. The chain uses TRBV15 and TRBJ1-1; possibly TRBD1 for D (5 bases). This CDR3 spans 11 amino acids. V gave up 0 bases and J gave up 10 bases, with 6 bases separating them. The germline CDR1 and CDR2 sequences are LNHNV and YYDKDF (reference sequence). Combining the CDR3 with reference TRBV15 and TRBJ1-1 gives the whole variable domain DAMVIQNPRYQVTQFGKPVTLSCSQTLNHNVMYWYQQKSSQAPKLLFHYYDKDFNNEADTPDNFQSRRPNTSFCFLDIRSPGLGDTAMYLCATSRDGGAFFGQGTRLTVV.

The rearrangement uses TRBV27 and TRBJ2-1, with D uncertain. Trimming removed 2 bases from V and 7 bases from J, with 18 bases in between. Germline V gene data show CDR1 as MNHEY and CDR2 as SMNVEV (reference sequence). This CDR3 spans 16 amino acids. This CDR3 reads CASSLQWLPGLNEQFF. CDR3 in DNA: TGTGCCAGCAGTTTACAGTGGCTCCCCGGCTTGAATGAGCAGTTCTTC.

This clonotype has a handful of counts. This sequence joins TRBV6-1 and TRBJ2-7; either TRBD1 or TRBD2 may fit D (6 bases each). The V gene's germline CDR1 is MNHNS and CDR2 SASEGT. V lost 8 bases and J 2 bases, leaving 19 bases between the germline ends. CDR3 length equals 15 residues. Here the CDR3 DNA reads TGTGCCAGCGTCGAGGGGGACTTTGGGGCCTACGAGCAGTACTTC. This codes for CASVEGDFGAYEQYF.

The chain recombines TRBV12-3 or TRBV12-4 with TRBJ2-1; D tentatively fits TRBD1 or TRBD2 (5 bases each). This CDR3 has 11 residues. The germline V and J ends were trimmed by 8 bases and 11 bases, with 13 bases remaining between them. The CDR3 protein is CASGSGAKQFF. The CDR3, as DNA: TGTGCCAGCGGTTCCGGGGCGAAGCAGTTCTTC.

This clonotype was picked up a small number of times. This sequence joins TRBV24-1 and TRBJ2-3; D gene ambiguous. The CDR3 spans 13 residues. V shed 3 bases and J shed 6 bases, with 9 bases lying between them. CDR1 is KGHDR, CDR2 SFDVKD, per germline. This CDR3 reads CATSDLGWDTQYF. CDR3 DNA: TGTGCCACCAGTGATCTTGGGTGGGATACGCAGTATTTT.

A single count supports this clonotype. The chain links TRBV11-2 to TRBJ2-7; 9 bases fit TRBD1. This CDR3 has 17 amino acids. Germline V gene sequence: CDR1 SGHAT, CDR2 FQNNGV. The V segment lost 3 bases and the J segment 1 base; nucleotides outside the gene matches: 10. In DNA, the CDR3 is TGTGCCAGCAGCTTCCTAATCCGGGACAGGGAATCCTACGAGCAGTACTTC. Translation gives CASSFLIRDRESYEQYF.

This clonotype appeared many times. This chain connects TRBV4-1 to TRBJ2-7; tentatively, D is TRBD1 or TRBD2 (5 bases each). CDR1 MGHRA and CDR2 YSYEKL come from the germline V gene. CDR3 length: 14 amino acids. Trimming stripped 0 bases from V and 1 base from J, with 7 bases between. The CDR3 nucleotides are TGCGCCAGCAGCCAAGATGGGGGATCCTACGAGCAGTACTTC. Its translation: CASSQDGGSYEQYF.

The chain combines TRBV12-3 or TRBV12-4 with TRBJ2-3; D gene unclear. Trimming cost V 6 bases and J 1 base, with 14 bases left between them. The CDR3 loop spans 15 amino acids. The CDR3 DNA sequence: TGTGCCAGCAGCGGCGAGCTAGTGGGCACAGATACGCAGTATTTT. It encodes CASSGELVGTDTQYF.